The sequence of this T cell receptor (beta chain) was determined in a study of beta chain features in type 1 diabetes. Study overall: Patients looked much like healthy donors when it came to age, gender and cell yields. Broader study findings: There was no resolution here of whether HLA type influences TCRB rearrangement.

As for this clone: Its specificity is not known.

Reverse transcription of all isolated RNA meant that expressed TCRB transcripts were sequenced. The assay was immunoSEQ multiplex PCR, and TCRdb's table has in-frame clones only and misses some. The sample shows under 90,000 clones, about a third of them seen only once. V dropped 8 bases and J dropped 2 bases, with 12 bases sitting between them. Looked up from germline, CDR1 is GTSNPN and CDR2 is SVGIG (reference sequence). The CDR3 covers 12 residues. The clonotype was recovered from a woman younger than 30 in good health. The gene calls are TRBV30 and TRBJ2-5; D gene uncertain. Sequencing was done on a sample of stem cell memory CD4+ T cells from blood. CDR3 in amino acids: CAPPTVQETQYF. CDR3 in DNA: TGTGCCCCACCAACGGTTCAAGAGACCCAGTACTTC.